A single sample is the source of the 15 T cell receptor beta chains below, sequenced in a study of T cells in Graves' hyperthyroidism and ophthalmopathy. Amplification of TCR beta CDR3 regions was performed using RNA transcripts as template. Researchers ran a first-round RT-PCR on the TCR CDR3 using the HTBI primer set. TCRdb ran MiXCR on the multiplex PCR reads and lists one entry per CDR3 protein. The sample lists hundreds of thousands of distinct CDR3 sequences; around 15% were seen once. The source material was blood. These receptors were collected from a woman in her 40s with Graves' hyperthyroidism.

There are a few counts of this clonotype. J is TRBJ2-7 and V is TRBV9, with 8 bases that match TRBD2. Germline CDR1 reads SGDLS; CDR2 reads YYNGEE. The CDR3 has 16 residues. The J segment lost 5 bases and the V segment lost 3 bases, leaving 13 bases of the junction unmatched. The CDR3 is CASSESGTRAINEQYF. DNA for the CDR3: TGTGCCAGCAGCGAATCCGGGACTAGGGCTATTAACGAGCAGTACTTC.

V usage is TRBV28 and J usage is TRBJ2-2, with D perhaps TRBD1 or TRBD2 (6 bases each). Germline loops: CDR1 MDHEN, CDR2 SYDVKM. With 5 bases removed from V and 4 bases from J, the gap between germline ends came to 14 bases. This CDR3 has 15 residues. Written as DNA, the CDR3 is TGTGCCAGCAGTAAGGGGGGTCCCTCCACCGGGGAGCTGTTTTTT. The encoded protein is CASSKGGPSTGELFF.

The table lists this clonotype with a few counts. The rearrangement links TRBV18 to TRBJ2-5; D is possibly TRBD1 (6 bases). V was shortened by 3 bases and J by 3 bases, with 11 bases between the two germline ends. There are 14 residues in the CDR3. Germline V lookup: CDR1 KGHSH, CDR2 LQKENI. Written as DNA, the CDR3 is TGTGCCAGCTCACCGTTGGGGGCCGAAGAGACCCAGTACTTC. Translation gives CASSPLGAEETQYF.

The rearrangement joins TRBV19 to TRBJ1-1; 8 bases are shared with TRBD1. The CDR3 spans 15 residues. Germline V gene data show CDR1 as LNHDA and CDR2 as SQIVND (reference sequence). V shed 4 bases, J shed 0 bases, and the junction held 4 bases outside the gene matches. The CDR3, as DNA: TGTGCCAGTAGTAGGACAGGGCTCATGAACACTGAAGCTTTCTTT. Protein: CASSRTGLMNTEAFF.

Points on this clonotype: A much larger clone lies a single base off, so this may be a read error. The chain joins TRBV20-1 to TRBJ2-5; 7 nucleotides match TRBD1. This CDR3 is 16 amino acids long. Germline CDR1 DFQATT, CDR2 SNEGSKA (reference sequence). V shed 0 bases and J 7 bases; nucleotides not matched to a gene: 14. CDR3 protein: CSARERGPHTKLTQYF. The CDR3 region has the DNA TGCAGTGCTAGAGAGAGGGGGCCCCATACCAAGTTGACCCAGTACTTC.

Concerning this clonotype itself: Just one base apart from a much larger clone, this may be a read error. The V gene is TRBV6-2 or TRBV6-3, the J gene TRBJ2-7; 8 bases map to TRBD2. Per the germline V gene, CDR1 is MNHEY and CDR2 is SVGEGT. This CDR3 is built from 16 residues. CDR3 sequence: CAGSYSSGGAPYEQYF. CDR3 in DNA: TGTGCCGGCAGTTACTCGAGCGGGGGAGCCCCCTACGAGCAGTACTTC.

There are many counts of this clonotype. The gene calls are TRBV12-3 or TRBV12-4 and TRBJ1-1; the D is unclear. V lost 4 bases and J lost 11, with 20 bases in between. The CDR3 is 14 amino acids. CDR3 sequence (DNA): TGTGCCAGCAGTTCTACCGGCCGGGTCCCAAAGGCTTTCTTT. The encoded protein is CASSSTGRVPKAFF.

This clonotype was seen many times. The chain couples TRBV27 to TRBJ2-1; TRBD2 aligns across 8 bases. J gave up 7 bases and V 3 bases, and 8 bases lay outside the gene matches. Germline V lookup: CDR1 MNHEY, CDR2 SMNVEV (reference sequence). The CDR3 contains 15 residues. CDR3 coding DNA: TGTGCCAGCAGTTTCGGGGCGGGAGGCTTAAATGAGCAGTTCTTC. This gives the protein CASSFGAGGLNEQFF.

This clonotype appeared many times. The chain employs TRBV29-1 and TRBJ2-5; 10 bases are shared with TRBD2. The junction had 4 bases not matched to a gene; V was cut back by 2 bases and J by 1 base. This CDR3 has 15 amino acids. In germline, CDR1 is SQVTM, CDR2 ANQGSEA. The CDR3 sequence: CSVEPGLALQETQYF. DNA of the CDR3: TGCAGCGTTGAACCGGGACTAGCGCTCCAAGAGACCCAGTACTTC.

The J gene is TRBJ2-3, the V gene TRBV20-1; 8 nucleotides line up with TRBD2. The ends lost 5 bases at V and 5 bases at J; junction bases unmatched: 6. The CDR3 is 13 residues long. Germline loops: CDR1 DFQATT, CDR2 SNEGSKA (reference sequence). The CDR3 sequence is CSAPSGSLDTQYF. The CDR3 coding sequence is TGCAGTGCTCCCAGCGGGAGCTTAGATACGCAGTATTTT.

This clonotype was picked up many times. The J gene is TRBJ2-1, the V gene TRBV30; D possibly corresponds to TRBD2 (5 bases). The V gene's germline CDR1 is GTSNPN and CDR2 SVGIG (reference sequence). Trimming pared 0 bases from V and 2 bases from J, leaving 8 bases between. The CDR3 sequence is 14 residues long. Here the CDR3 DNA reads TGTGCCTGGAGTGTACTGCGGGCCTACAATGAGCAGTTCTTC. Amino acid sequence: CAWSVLRAYNEQFF.

The chain employs TRBV6-1 and TRBJ2-1, with D possibly matching TRBD1 (6 bases). This CDR3 has 15 amino acids. The germline V gene has CDR1 MNHNS and CDR2 SASEGT. Trimming removed 4 bases at V and 0 bases at J, with 10 bases between. CDR3 sequence (DNA): TGTGCCAGCAGTGCCGACAGGAGCTCCTACAATGAGCAGTTCTTC. It translates to CASSADRSSYNEQFF.

This clonotype was detected only a few times. The chain combines TRBV2 with TRBJ1-6; 8 bases match TRBD1. Germline V gene sequence: CDR1 SNHLY, CDR2 FYNNEI. This CDR3 is built from 15 residues. J gave up 10 bases and V 3 bases, and 8 bases lay outside the gene matches. Here the CDR3 reads CASSESQGARSPLHF. CDR3 coding DNA: TGTGCCAGCAGTGAGAGCCAGGGGGCCCGGTCACCCCTCCACTTT.

At least ten counts were recorded for this clonotype. The chain recombines TRBV18 with TRBJ2-7; maybe TRBD1 (5 bases). CDR3 size: 14 residues. Between the trimmed V and J ends, which lost 6 bases and 6 bases, there was a span of 18 bases. CDR1 is KGHSH and CDR2 is LQKENI in the germline V gene. CDR3 sequence (DNA): TGTGCCAGCTCCGTTCTAGGGTTAGGGGCCGAGCAGTACTTC. This gives the protein CASSVLGLGAEQYF. The whole variable domain, filled in from reference TRBV18 and TRBJ2-7, reads NAGVMQNPRHLVRRRGQEARLRCSPMKGHSHVYWYRQLPEEGLKFMVYLQKENIIDESGMPKERFSAEFPKEGPSILRIQQVVRGDSAAYFCASSVLGLGAEQYFGPGTRLTVT.

This clonotype was recorded at least ten times. This rearrangement joins TRBV7-2 to TRBJ2-1; D not resolved. V lost 3 bases to trimming and J lost 0 bases, with 9 bases between them. CDR3 length equals 15 residues. CDR1 and CDR2 from the germline V gene are SGHTA and FQGNSA. Written as DNA, the CDR3 is TGTGCCAGCAGCTTTCGCTGGGGCTCCTACAATGAGCAGTTCTTC. Amino acid sequence: CASSFRWGSYNEQFF.